The 20 T cell receptor beta chains below all came from one sample that was sequenced in a study of T cells in Graves' hyperthyroidism and ophthalmopathy. Template material for amplifying TCR beta CDR3 regions consisted of RNA transcripts. The TCR CDR3 was amplified in a first-round RT-PCR using the HTBI primer set. TCRdb called the multiplex PCR reads again in MiXCR, with one record for every CDR3 protein. This table holds hundreds of thousands of distinct CDR3 sequences, under 15% found once. The specimen sequenced was blood. These TCRs come from a woman younger than 45 with Graves' hyperthyroidism.

The chain uses TRBV14 and TRBJ2-1, with 14 bases fitting TRBD2. With 4 bases clipped from V and 10 bases from J, the junction kept 9 bases outside the gene matches. Germline CDR1 SGHDN, CDR2 FVKESK. This CDR3 has 16 amino acids. CDR3: CASSRTGTSGSGEQFF. The CDR3 DNA sequence: TGTGCCAGCAGCCGTACCGGGACTAGCGGGAGTGGGGAGCAGTTCTTC.

This clonotype was seen repeatedly, ten times or more. This chain joins TRBV2 and TRBJ1-1; D is possibly TRBD1 (6 bases). There are 16 residues in the CDR3. Trimming left V 7 bases short and J 0 bases short, with 18 bases between. The germline V gene encodes CDR1 SNHLY and CDR2 FYNNEI. CDR3 protein: CASKAGEYVMNTEAFF. In nucleotides, the CDR3 is TGTGCCAGCAAGGCAGGGGAATATGTTATGAACACTGAAGCTTTCTTT.

This clonotype has ten or more counts. The chain recombines TRBV2 with TRBJ1-2, with D uncertain. Germline V gene sequence: CDR1 SNHLY, CDR2 FYNNEI. The V end lost 0 bases, the J end lost 2 bases, and 7 bases lay between the germline ends. The CDR3 is 14 residues long. CDR3 sequence (DNA): TGTGCCAGCAGTGAAGCGCTGAGGAACTATGGCTACACCTTC. It is translated as CASSEALRNYGYTF.

This clonotype was seen at least ten times. The gene calls are TRBV7-9 and TRBJ1-2; TRBD1 matches at 9 bases. V shed 2 bases, J shed 8 bases, and the junction held 12 bases outside the gene matches. Germline V gives CDR1 SEHNR, CDR2 FQNEAQ (reference sequence). This CDR3 is 16 amino acids long. The CDR3 protein is CASSLMPGQGSQGYTF. The CDR3 nucleotides are TGTGCCAGCAGCTTAATGCCGGGACAGGGATCACAGGGCTACACCTTC.

The rearrangement uses TRBV11-3 and TRBJ1-1; weak D call: TRBD1 (6 bases). This CDR3 has 14 residues. The germline V gene encodes CDR1 SGHNT and CDR2 YENEEA. The V and J ends lost 1 base and 5 bases respectively, with 11 bases between them. The DNA for the CDR3 is TGTGCCAGCAGCTTAGGGCAGGGGCATACTGAAGCTTTCTTT. Protein product: CASSLGQGHTEAFF.

The CDR3 nucleotides are TGTGCCAGCAGTTATGCGGGTACGGGGGGCGGGTTAGAGACCCAGTACTTC. Its translation: CASSYAGTGGGLETQYF. The genes are TRBV6-9 and TRBJ2-5, with D maybe TRBD2 (7 bases). The germline V and J ends were trimmed by 2 bases and 4 bases, with 20 bases remaining between them. CDR3 length equals 17 residues. Germline CDR1 MNHGY, CDR2 SVAAGI.

The table lists this clonotype with a few counts. This rearrangement joins TRBV3-1 to TRBJ2-1; 11 nucleotides line up with TRBD2. CDR1 and CDR2 (germline): LGHDT, YNNKEL (reference sequence). J was trimmed by 7 bases and V by 0 bases; bases with no gene match: 8. This CDR3 contains 17 residues. CDR3 DNA: TGTGCCAGCAGCCAAGATCTACTAGCGGGAGTCGGGAATGAGCAGTTCTTC. Translation gives CASSQDLLAGVGNEQFF.

This clonotype has at least ten counts. The chain carries TRBV2 and TRBJ2-7; 7 nucleotides match TRBD1. This CDR3 region has 13 residues. Germline V gene sequence: CDR1 SNHLY, CDR2 FYNNEI. V gave up 4 bases and J gave up 7 bases; unmatched junction bases: 7. Here the CDR3 reads CASSGLTGQEQYF. In DNA form, the CDR3 reads TGTGCCAGCAGTGGATTGACAGGGCAAGAGCAGTACTTC.

This clonotype was counted only a few times. V gene TRBV28 combines with J gene TRBJ1-4; no definite D call. The CDR3 runs to 16 residues. From germline, CDR1 is MDHEN and CDR2 SYDVKM. Between the trimmed V and J ends, which lost 2 bases and 6 bases, there was a span of 16 bases. The CDR3 is CASSLGKWKGYEKLFF. The DNA for the CDR3 is TGTGCCAGCAGTTTAGGGAAGTGGAAAGGCTATGAAAAACTGTTTTTT.

This clonotype was seen at least ten times. The chain combines TRBV3-1 with TRBJ2-7; D uncertain. There are 13 residues in the CDR3. V was shortened by 3 bases and J by 6 bases, with 12 bases between the two germline ends. Germline loops: CDR1 LGHDT, CDR2 YNNKEL (reference sequence). The CDR3 region is CASSQFSSVEQYF. As DNA, the CDR3 is TGTGCCAGCAGCCAGTTTTCGTCGGTCGAGCAGTACTTC.

The sample holds many counts of this clonotype. For the CDR3, the DNA is TGCGCCAGCAGGCGACCAATGACAGGGGGCCATGAGCAGTTCTTC. Amino acid sequence: CASRRPMTGGHEQFF. The chain links TRBV5-1 to TRBJ2-1, with 10 bases lining up with TRBD1. The CDR3 loop spans 15 amino acids. V gave up 5 bases and J gave up 8 bases; unmatched junction bases: 10. The germline V gene has CDR1 SGHRS and CDR2 YFSETQ.

This clonotype was detected many times. The chain carries TRBV30 and TRBJ2-7; 8 positions agree with TRBD1. Unmatched junction bases numbered 3, after V lost 0 bases and J lost 5 bases. CDR1 and CDR2 from the germline V gene are GTSNPN and SVGIG (reference sequence). The CDR3 runs to 13 residues. CDR3: CAWSVRTGHEQYF. The CDR3 nucleotides read TGTGCCTGGAGTGTCAGGACAGGGCACGAGCAGTACTTC.

This clonotype was found a few times. This chain links TRBV20-1 with TRBJ2-1, with 10 bases lining up with TRBD2. Germline-derived CDR1 and CDR2 are DFQATT and SNEGSKA (reference sequence). V dropped 1 base and J dropped 10; count of bases not matched to a gene: 7. The length of the CDR3 is 14 residues. The DNA for the CDR3 is TGCAGTGCTAGAGTGTGGCTAGCGGGAGAGGAGCAGTTCTTC. Translating it yields CSARVWLAGEEQFF.

The chain joins TRBV9 to TRBJ1-5, with TRBD1 identical over 8 bases. With V trimmed by 4 bases and J by 9 bases, 9 bases remained unmatched. The CDR3 is 14 residues long. Germline assignment: CDR1 SGDLS and CDR2 YYNGEE. The CDR3 nucleotides are TGTGCCAGCAGCCAGGACAGGGCAGCAGGGCCCCAGCATTTT. This codes for CASSQDRAAGPQHF.

This sequence joins TRBV24-1 and TRBJ2-2; 12 nucleotides match TRBD2. The CDR3 extends over 16 amino acids. Trimming took 9 bases from V and 5 from J; bases not matched to a gene: 9. Germline CDR1 KGHDR, CDR2 SFDVKD. The CDR3 loop is CATDPTSGSCTGELFF. The CDR3 DNA reads TGTGCCACCGACCCGACTAGCGGGAGTTGTACCGGGGAGCTGTTTTTT.

This clonotype was seen ten or more times. The chain couples TRBV11-2 to TRBJ2-3; D possibly corresponds to TRBD2 (5 bases). Germline assignment: CDR1 SGHAT and CDR2 FQNNGV. The CDR3 extends over 17 amino acids. Trimming removed 1 base from V and 1 base from J, with 15 bases in between. The CDR3 nucleotides read TGTGCCAGCAGCTTAGGTGGCGGGTCTTGGGGCACAGATACGCAGTATTTT. Residues: CASSLGGGSWGTDTQYF.

This clonotype appeared many times. V is TRBV18 and J is TRBJ2-3, with no clear D. Trimming left V 2 bases short and J 4 bases short, with 13 bases between. This CDR3 has 15 amino acids. The germline gives CDR1 KGHSH, CDR2 LQKENI. The CDR3 DNA sequence: TGTGCCAGCTCACCAAGAAGGGATACGGCAGATACGCAGTATTTT. As protein: CASSPRRDTADTQYF.

This clonotype was picked up a small number of times. The chain links TRBV6-1 to TRBJ2-5; D is unclear. Trimming removed 4 bases at V and 5 bases at J, with 5 bases between. The CDR3 totals 11 residues. Germline V gene data show CDR1 as MNHNS and CDR2 as SASEGT. In DNA, the CDR3 is TGTGCCAGCAGTGGCCCTGAGACCCAGTACTTC. It is translated as CASSGPETQYF.

This clonotype was counted only a few times. This sequence joins TRBV11-2 and TRBJ1-2, with D perhaps matching TRBD1 (5 bases). The ends were cut back, 1 base at V and 4 bases at J, with 19 bases in the middle. From germline, CDR1 is SGHAT and CDR2 FQNNGV. The CDR3 totals 17 residues. The CDR3 sequence: CASSLGGSGRRPYGYTF. The DNA for the CDR3 is TGTGCCAGCAGCTTAGGGGGGTCGGGGAGGCGGCCCTATGGCTACACCTTC.

This chain joins TRBV7-8 and TRBJ1-2; no reliable D call. The CDR3 totals 13 residues. The germline CDR1 and CDR2 sequences are SGHVS and FQNEAQ. The V end lost 1 base, the J end lost 6 bases, and 9 bases lay between the germline ends. CDR3 bases: TGTGCCAGCAGCTTAGGTACCCTTGATGGCTACACCTTC. Amino acids: CASSLGTLDGYTF.